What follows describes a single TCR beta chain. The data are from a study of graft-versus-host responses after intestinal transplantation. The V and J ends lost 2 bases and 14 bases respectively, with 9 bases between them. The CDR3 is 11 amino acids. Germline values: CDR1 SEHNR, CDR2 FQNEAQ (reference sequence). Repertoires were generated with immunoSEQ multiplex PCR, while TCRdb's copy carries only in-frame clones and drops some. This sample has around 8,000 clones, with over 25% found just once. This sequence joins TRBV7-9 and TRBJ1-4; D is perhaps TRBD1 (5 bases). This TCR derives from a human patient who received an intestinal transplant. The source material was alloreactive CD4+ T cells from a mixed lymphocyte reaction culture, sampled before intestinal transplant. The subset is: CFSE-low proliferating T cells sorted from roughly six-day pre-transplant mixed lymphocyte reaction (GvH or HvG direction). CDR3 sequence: CASSLSDKLFF. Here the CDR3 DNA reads TGTGCCAGCAGCTTATCGGACAAGCTGTTTTTT.